These T cell receptor beta chains were read from a single sample in a study of T cell repertoires in cytomegalovirus infection. TCRdb recomputed calls from the reads with MiXCR, one row per CDR3 protein. Among around 740,000 distinct CDR3 sequences listed, 35% were seen once. Sequenced input: PBMCs. The source of these receptors is a human donor in good health (CMV status not recorded). Some clones in this sample may be carry-over from other donors' samples. The CDR3 runs from the conserved cysteine through the conserved F or W. The order of the fields is J gene, D gene, V gene, clone size, CDR3 DNA, CDR3 protein. D genes are given only for firm matches. Clone size is shown for a subset of rows, as once, few, many or a class of expanded clone.

TRBJ1-5	TRBD1	TRBV6-5	NA	TGTGCCAGCAGAACAGGGGGTCGGAATCAGCCCCAGCATTTT	CASRTGGRNQPQHF
TRBJ2-7	TRBD1	TRBV20-1	NA	TGCAGTGCTACGGACAGGGACTCCAACGAGCAGTACTTC	CSATDRDSNEQYF
TRBJ2-7	TRBD2	TRBV7-6	few	TGTGCCAGCAGCTTACGGGCTCAAGCGGGAGGCGAGCAGTACTTC	CASSLRAQAGGEQYF
TRBJ1-5	NA	TRBV19	few	TGTGCCAGTAGTATCCTCCGACAGGTTCGCAATCAGCCCCAGCATTTT	CASSILRQVRNQPQHF
TRBJ1-2	TRBD1	TRBV28	few	TGTGCCAGCAGTCTCAACCTCGACAGGGGAAGTTATGGCTACACCTTC	CASSLNLDRGSYGYTF
TRBJ2-2	TRBD1	TRBV4-2	NA	TGTGCCAGCAGCCAAGCCAAGACAGGGGGATTGAACCCCGGGGAGCTGTTTTTT	CASSQAKTGGLNPGELFF
TRBJ2-3	TRBD2	TRBV19	few	TGTGCCAGTAGTGCGGGGGGGGTTAAAATCACAGATACGCAGTATTTT	CASSAGGVKITDTQYF
TRBJ1-3	TRBD1	TRBV6-5	NA	TGTGCCAGCAGTTCCGGGACAGGCACCTCTGGAAACACCATATATTTT	CASSSGTGTSGNTIYF
TRBJ2-5	NA	TRBV7-6	many	TGTGCCAGCAGACTGAGTGAGGCCCAAGAGACCCAGTACTTC	CASRLSEAQETQYF
TRBJ1-5	TRBD1	TRBV19	few	TGTGCCAGTAGTACCCACCCGGGACAGGGGGCGTCTGGCAATCAGCCCCAGCATTTT	CASSTHPGQGASGNQPQHF
TRBJ2-3	NA	TRBV27	NA	TGTGCCAGCAGTTTATTGGGATCAACCCGCGCAGATACGCAGTATTTT	CASSLLGSTRADTQYF
TRBJ2-1	NA	TRBV7-2	many	TGTGCCAGCAGCCGAACTAGTTTTGAGCAGTTCTTC	CASSRTSFEQFF
TRBJ1-1	TRBD1	TRBV11-1	few	TGTGCCAGCAGCCCCAGACAGGGATCGGGCACTGAAGCTTTCTTT	CASSPRQGSGTEAFF
TRBJ1-5	NA	TRBV12-3/TRBV12-4	few	TGTGCCAGCAGTACCCGACAGGTACCTCAGCCCCAGCATTTT	CASSTRQVPQPQHF
TRBJ2-3	TRBD2	TRBV7-8	many	TGTGCCAGCAGCTTCGGTCCTGCGGGAAGTTCTGGCGGGAGGGCCTTGGATACGCAGTATTTT	CASSFGPAGSSGGRALDTQYF
TRBJ2-7	TRBD2	TRBV25-1	NA	TGTGCCAGCGGGGGGACTAGCGGGAACTACGAGCAGTACTTC	CASGGTSGNYEQYF
TRBJ1-1	NA	TRBV5-1	many	TGCGCCAGCAATTACAGGGATACGGGCACTGAAGCTTTCTTT	CASNYRDTGTEAFF
TRBJ1-4	TRBD1	TRBV6-5	many	TGTGCCAGCAGCTACAGGGGATTAGTTAATGAAAAACTGTTTTTT	CASSYRGLVNEKLFF
TRBJ1-5	TRBD1	TRBV12-3/TRBV12-4	NA	TGTGCCAGCAGTTCAAGGGGACAGGGGGCCAGCAATCAGCCCCAGCATTTT	CASSSRGQGASNQPQHF
TRBJ2-7	TRBD2	TRBV2	few	TGTGCCAGCGTAGGAGGGAGGGTGGCAGGAACTAGCTCCTACGAGCAGTACTTC	CASVGGRVAGTSSYEQYF
TRBJ1-2	TRBD1	TRBV7-2	medium-sized	TGTGCCAGCAGCTTCTTCCGGGACAGGGATTATGGCTACACCTTC	CASSFFRDRDYGYTF
TRBJ2-1	NA	TRBV27	NA	TGTGCCAGCAGTTTTCGGGGAGCCTTCTACAATGAGCAGTTCTTC	CASSFRGAFYNEQFF
TRBJ1-2	TRBD1	TRBV20-1	once	TGCAGTGCTAGAATGGGACAGGGGGTCGGCTATGGCTACACCTTC	CSARMGQGVGYGYTF
TRBJ2-1	NA	TRBV7-2	NA	TGTGCCAGCAGCTTATTAACAGGGCTCAATGAGCAGTTCTTC	CASSLLTGLNEQFF
TRBJ2-7	NA	TRBV25-1	few	TGTGCCAGCAGTGAATATAAAGGGTCTACCTACGAGCAGTACTTC	CASSEYKGSTYEQYF
TRBJ2-1	TRBD2	TRBV20-1	NA	TGCAGTGCTAGAGATCTGGGCGGGAGAAGGTACAATGAGCAGTTCTTC	CSARDLGGRRYNEQFF
TRBJ2-7	TRBD2	TRBV10-3	NA	TGTGCCATCAGTGTAGCTCTAGCGGGAGTTTACGAGCAGTACTTC	CAISVALAGVYEQYF
TRBJ2-7	NA	TRBV2	once	TGTGCCAGCAGTGAGCAGGGGTGGGGAAACTACGAGCAGTACTTC	CASSEQGWGNYEQYF
TRBJ2-5	TRBD2	TRBV7-6	few	TGTGCCAGCAGCCGGGGGACTAGCGGATACCTACAAGAGACCCAGTACTTC	CASSRGTSGYLQETQYF
TRBJ1-1	NA	TRBV19	few	TGTGCCAGTAGTATTCAAAGTGCAGGGTCAAATGAAGCTTTCTTT	CASSIQSAGSNEAFF
TRBJ1-1	NA	TRBV5-1	many	TGCGCCAGCAGCTCGCAGGGGACGAACACTGAAGCTTTCTTT	CASSSQGTNTEAFF
TRBJ1-6	TRBD1	TRBV7-8	few	TGTGCCAGCAGCTTCGAGGACAGGGTCTCCTATAATTCACCCCTCCACTTT	CASSFEDRVSYNSPLHF
TRBJ1-6	NA	TRBV12-3/TRBV12-4	many	TGTGCCAGCAGCCTCGGACAACTCGATTCGAATTCACCCCTCCACTTT	CASSLGQLDSNSPLHF
TRBJ2-1	TRBD1	TRBV28	NA	TGTGCCAGCAGTAAAGCCGGGACAGGGATCAATGAGCAGTTCTTC	CASSKAGTGINEQFF
TRBJ2-7	NA	TRBV7-2	many	TGTGCCAGCAGCTCCCCACGGGACACTACCTCCTACGAGCAGTACTTC	CASSSPRDTTSYEQYF
TRBJ2-3	TRBD1	TRBV6-5	NA	TGTGCCAGCAGTTACCGGACAGGGGGGTCAGATACGCAGTATTTT	CASSYRTGGSDTQYF
TRBJ2-7	NA	TRBV7-9	many	TGTGCCAGCAGCCCCGGGACCTACGACTACGAGCAGTACTTC	CASSPGTYDYEQYF
TRBJ2-5	TRBD2	TRBV7-8	few	TGTACCACCCTAGCGGGACGTCAAGAGACCCAGTACTTC	CTTLAGRQETQYF
TRBJ2-7	TRBD2	TRBV20-1	NA	TGCAGTGCTACCACTAGCGGGAGATACGAGCAGTACTTC	CSATTSGRYEQYF
TRBJ2-3	TRBD2	TRBV12-3/TRBV12-4	NA	TGTGCCAGCACCGTCGGGGGGGGCACAGATACGCAGTATTTT	CASTVGGGTDTQYF
TRBJ1-1	NA	TRBV6-8	once	TGTGCCAGCGCCGAACTATGGGGGGCGCGAACTGAAGCTTTCTTT	CASAELWGARTEAFF
TRBJ1-5	TRBD1	TRBV27	many	TGTGCCAGCAGTACAGGGGCAGGGTATCAGCCCCAGCATTTT	CASSTGAGYQPQHF
TRBJ2-3	NA	TRBV7-9	NA	TGTGCCAGCAGCTTAGGGTACAGGGACGAGTCAGATACGCAGTATTTT	CASSLGYRDESDTQYF
TRBJ2-3	NA	TRBV27	NA	TGTGCCAGCAGTTTACAGGTTTCCACAGATACGCAGTATTTT	CASSLQVSTDTQYF
TRBJ1-2	TRBD1	TRBV20-1	NA	TGCAGTGCTCCACAGGGGAACTATGGCTACACCTTC	CSAPQGNYGYTF
TRBJ2-5	NA	TRBV6-1	NA	TGTGCCAGCACTCGACGGTACCAAGAGACCCAGTACTTC	CASTRRYQETQYF
TRBJ1-1	NA	TRBV19	NA	TGTGCCAGTAGCCGCCTAGACACTGAAGCTTTCTTT	CASSRLDTEAFF
TRBJ2-1	NA	TRBV29-1	NA	TGCAGCGCACCCACAACAGTCCACAATGAGCAGTTCTTC	CSAPTTVHNEQFF
TRBJ2-5	TRBD1	TRBV20-1	NA	TGCAGTGCTAGAGATTCGGGCAGGGGGGAGACCCAGTACTTC	CSARDSGRGETQYF
TRBJ2-2	TRBD2	TRBV11-2	NA	TGTGCCAGCAGCGCACTAGCGGGGGAGACGAACACCGGGGAGCTGTTTTTT	CASSALAGETNTGELFF
TRBJ2-5	NA	TRBV7-2	many	TGTGCCAGCAGCTTACGTAGGTTCACAGAGACCCAGTACTTC	CASSLRRFTETQYF
TRBJ2-6	NA	TRBV6-5	NA	TGTGCCAGCATGGCCCAATCCACGTATCGGTATGGGGCCAACGTCCTGACTTTC	CASMAQSTYRYGANVLTF